This section outlines one T cell receptor (beta chain) sequence together with its context. Its antigen specificity is not known. There are no base qualities to consult, and no much larger clone falls within one base. This sample is drawn from a study of beta chain features in type 1 diabetes (dated by TCRdb to the late 2010s). About the investigation overall: Mean age, gender distribution, total cell number and subset yield were not different between patients and healthy donors. The study compared the TCRB repertoires of sorted circulating CD4+ T cell subsets in recently diagnosed type 1 diabetes patients with those in matched healthy donors. Regulatory and stem cell-like memory subsets were obtained from only 8 patients and roughly 8 healthy donors, while naive and central memory subsets were obtained from all 28 donors. Across all samples, approximately 100 million sorted cells were examined, and cell number per subset correlated strongly with RNA yield. Study-wide conclusions, independent of this receptor: HLA sub-analyses involved small numbers of individuals, so any influence of HLA type on TCRB rearrangement remained unresolved. Naive, central memory and regulatory TCRB repertoires appeared to be more similar among patients than among healthy donors. A moderate but significant shortening of TCRB CDR3 length was observed in type 1 diabetes patients in all four CD4+ subsets. Fewer insertions and more nucleotide deletions at VDJ recombination sites were observed in patients with type 1 diabetes, implying thymic rearrangement abnormalities. Because cDNA was sequenced instead of genomic DNA, activated cells with high expression could be over-represented, although the groups did not differ in activation or CD3 levels. Shorter templates might have been favored by PCR, but patient and control samples were amplified and corrected together, so both groups would have been affected equally by any skew.

The germline V gene specifies ENHRY as CDR1 and SYGVKD as CDR2. Between the V and J ends, shortened by 10 bases and 3 bases respectively, the junction contains 9 bases. Counted from cysteine to phenylalanine, this CDR3 has 11 amino acids. Only the CDR3 part of the read is kept: 33 bases, read in frame from the first base. The High Capacity cDNA Reverse Transcription Kit was used to reverse transcribe all of the isolated RNA, meaning that expressed TCRB transcripts were what got sequenced. Naive, central memory and regulatory T cell samples underwent deep immunoSEQ sequencing, averaging approximately 3.3 million total reads per sample. Sorted cells were lysed in RLT buffer, and RNA was extracted using DNase-treated RNeasy Micro or Mini kits according to cell number. To prevent cross-contamination, every cell subset was processed on its own, while patient and healthy donor samples were processed together. The immunoSEQ multiplex PCR was used to amplify TCRB sequences from cDNA, generating 87-bp fragments that spanned the CDR3 region. The amplicons were sequenced using the Illumina HiSeq platform. The study's own analysis went as follows. Synthetic template baselines were used to correct PCR bias computationally, reads within Hamming distance 2 were collapsed together, and singletons that could not be merged were discarded. Reads were aligned against IMGT so that V, D and J genes, CDR3 length and insertions or deletions at six rearrangement sites could be assigned. Within each subset, clonotype counts were normalized to sorted cell number, and only after that were true diversity and Gini coefficients computed with the tcR R package. The overlap coefficient, calculated on TCRB nucleotide sequences, was used to quantify repertoire sharing. Out-of-frame TCRB sequences from naive cells were analyzed as a proxy for the pre-selection repertoire. Sourced from immuneACCESS, this table was stored by TCRdb with only in-frame sequences that have V and J called. A share of the clones is absent; for the studies checked, an unresolved V gene accounts for under half, and the remainder has no known explanation. From that table come the V and J calls and clone size; the DNA was used to work out D and trimming. In this sample the table shows approximately 330,000 clones, around 10% of which occur a single time. Jointly, the top ten make up roughly 0.014% of the sample.

Each donor gave one peripheral blood draw, around 100 mL on average, collected into heparinised tubes. Naive, central memory, regulatory and stem cell-like memory CD4+ T cells were sorted on a BD FACSAria II using a panel including CD45RO, CCR7, CD25, CD127, CD95 and CD27. Purity was above 95% for every sorted population. PBMCs were separated immediately by Lymphoprep density gradient centrifugation and were stained directly, without being cultured. So that batch effects would be minimized, each experiment stained and sorted samples in pairs, pairing one healthy donor with one patient. The rearranged segments are TRBV10-3 and TRBJ1-1, with TRBD1 as a weak D call on 6 bases. This TCR was sampled from a woman in her thirties in good health. Sequenced sample: naive CD4+ T cells from blood. The cell subset or site label, read with the paper, signifies: true naive CD4+ T cells. The bases read TGTGCCACCCGACAGGACACTGAAGCTTTCTTT. Translated, it reads CATRQDTEAFF.